This T cell receptor (beta chain) is drawn from a study of cytomegalovirus exposure and HLA in healthy donors. Germline loops: CDR1 SNHLY, CDR2 FYNNEI. V lost 7 bases and J 5 bases, leaving 14 bases between the germline ends. The CDR3 loop spans 14 amino acids. The donors were part of the validation cohort, which consisted of some 120 subjects and was separate from the first cohort of several hundred subjects. The method was immunoSEQ multiplex PCR; TCRdb's version includes in-frame clones alone and lacks a portion of them. This table holds about 73,000 clones, roughly 90% found once. Sequencing input: PBMCs. V and J are TRBV2 and TRBJ1-4; D may be TRBD1 (5 bases). The sequence was obtained from a woman in her late teens or twenties in good health and CMV-seropositive. As DNA, the CDR3 is TGTGCCAGCATGCGCGACAGTACGAATGAAAAACTGTTTTTT. It yields the protein CASMRDSTNEKLFF.